This is a list of T cell receptor beta chains from one sample in a study of early T cells in non-severe SARS-CoV-2 infection. TCRdb re-derived calls from the 5' RACE reads in MiXCR, one entry per CDR3 protein. The sample has 62,000 or so distinct CDR3 sequences; 7.5% to 9% are singletons. The sample consisted of whole blood, taken at baseline. These receptors all stem from an adult who was a healthcare worker with PCR-confirmed SARS-CoV-2 infection or an uninfected control (not recorded which). CDR3s include the opening cysteine and the closing phenylalanine or tryptophan. D genes are given only for firm matches. A clone size is listed for some rows: how often the clone was seen (once, few, many), or a class if it is expanded.

d_call	clone_size	v_call	j_call	cdr3_aa	cdr3_nt
NA	NA	TRBV6-1	TRBJ2-7	CASSVSPIGYEQYF	TGTGCCAGCAGTGTATCCCCGATTGGGTACGAGCAGTACTTC
TRBD2	NA	TRBV18	TRBJ2-3	CASSPGAGTSTDTQYF	TGTGCCAGCTCACCAGGAGCGGGAACGAGCACAGATACGCAGTATTTT
NA	many	TRBV6-5	TRBJ1-6	CASRRSYNSPLHF	TGTGCCAGCAGGCGCTCCTATAATTCACCCCTCCACTTT
NA	few	TRBV29-1	TRBJ2-1	CSVGAARGTVYNEQFF	TGCAGCGTTGGGGCCGCCAGGGGAACAGTCTACAATGAGCAGTTCTTC
TRBD2	NA	TRBV5-1	TRBJ2-2	CASSNGLAGLNTGELFF	TGCGCCAGCAGCAACGGACTAGCGGGACTAAACACCGGGGAGCTGTTTTTT
TRBD1	many	TRBV5-1	TRBJ1-5	CASSSKSGTGQGRNQPQHF	TGCGCCAGCAGCTCAAAGTCCGGGACAGGGCAGGGGCGCAATCAGCCCCAGCATTTT
NA	NA	TRBV5-4	TRBJ1-1	CASSREVANTEAFF	TGTGCCAGCAGCCGCGAGGTGGCGAACACTGAAGCTTTCTTT
NA	few	TRBV12-5	TRBJ1-3	CASVNSGLVTTIYF	TGTGCTAGTGTTAATTCGGGACTCGTCACCACCATATATTTT
NA	few	TRBV5-5	TRBJ2-3	CASSLGQGAGDTQYF	TGTGCCAGCAGCTTGGGACAGGGAGCGGGAGATACGCAGTATTTT
TRBD1	few	TRBV4-2	TRBJ1-1	CASSHPGQGTEAFF	TGTGCCAGCAGCCATCCGGGACAGGGAACTGAAGCCTTCTTT
NA	many	TRBV21-1	TRBJ2-7	CASRQTWIRAPRPYEQYF	TGTGCCAGCAGGCAAACCTGGATTCGGGCCCCCCGTCCCTACGAGCAGTACTTC
NA	NA	TRBV14	TRBJ2-1	CASSQGRAGYNEQFF	TGTGCCAGCAGCCAAGGCAGGGCGGGTTACAATGAGCAGTTCTTC
NA	many	TRBV6-1	TRBJ1-2	CASSEAGQTAIYGYTF	TGTGCCAGCAGTGAAGCAGGGCAGACCGCTATCTATGGCTACACCTTC
TRBD2	NA	TRBV4-1	TRBJ2-7	CASSRGTSGIYEQYF	TGCGCCAGCAGCCGGGGGACTAGCGGGATCTACGAGCAGTACTTC
NA	NA	TRBV30	TRBJ1-6	CAWSLSAYNSPLHF	TGTGCCTGGAGTTTATCAGCTTATAATTCACCCCTCCACTTT
NA	NA	TRBV5-1	TRBJ2-5	CASSLGTPGEETQYF	TGCGCCAGCAGCTTGGGCACACCGGGAGAAGAGACCCAGTACTTC
NA	few	TRBV5-4	TRBJ1-6	CASSHDQQGLNSPLHF	TGTGCCAGCAGTCACGATCAACAGGGACTTAATTCACCCCTCCACTTT
NA	NA	TRBV5-1	TRBJ2-2	CASSLRTDNTGELFF	TGCGCCAGCAGCCTCCGGACAGACAACACCGGGGAGCTGTTTTTT
NA	NA	TRBV12-3/TRBV12-4	TRBJ2-7	CASSLWGLTYEQYF	TGTGCCAGCAGTTTATGGGGACTTACCTACGAGCAGTACTTC
NA	many	TRBV7-9	TRBJ2-7	CASSFREFYEQYF	TGTGCCAGCAGCTTCAGGGAGTTCTACGAGCAGTACTTC
TRBD2	NA	TRBV29-1	TRBJ2-3	CSVEDPSGSSDTQYF	TGCAGCGTTGAAGATCCTAGCGGGAGTTCGGATACGCAGTATTTT
NA	many	TRBV10-3	TRBJ1-5	CAISESPTLGNQPQHF	TGTGCCATCAGTGAGTCGCCCACCCTGGGCAATCAGCCCCAGCATTTT
TRBD1	many	TRBV12-3/TRBV12-4	TRBJ2-7	CASSIQGSVEQYF	TGTGCCAGCAGTATACAGGGGTCGGTAGAGCAGTACTTC
TRBD1	few	TRBV5-1	TRBJ1-4	CASSSYRGTGEKLFF	TGCGCCAGCAGCTCCTACAGGGGGACGGGTGAAAAACTGTTTTTT
NA	NA	TRBV5-6	TRBJ2-2	CASSRMGYTGELFF	TGTGCCAGCAGCCGGATGGGGTACACCGGGGAGCTGTTTTTT
NA	many	TRBV18	TRBJ1-2	CASSLSGQGGGYGYTF	TGTGCCAGCTCACTATCCGGTCAGGGAGGAGGCTATGGCTACACCTTC
NA	NA	TRBV6-5	TRBJ1-2	CASSRSGDYGYTF	TGTGCCAGCAGCCGAAGTGGTGACTATGGCTACACCTTC
TRBD1	many	TRBV18	TRBJ1-1	CASSSAQGATEAFF	TGTGCCAGCTCGTCAGCACAGGGGGCCACTGAAGCTTTCTTT
NA	many	TRBV24-1	TRBJ1-5	CATSDSHQPQHF	TGTGCCACCAGTGATTCTCATCAGCCCCAGCATTTT
NA	many	TRBV12-3/TRBV12-4	TRBJ2-2	CATIWGGNTGELFF	TGTGCCACCATCTGGGGCGGGAATACCGGGGAGCTGTTTTTT
NA	few	TRBV20-1	TRBJ2-1	CKGGLCSYNEQFF	TGCAAGGGGGGACTATGCTCCTACAATGAGCAGTTCTTC
NA	few	TRBV5-4	TRBJ1-1	CASSLVLSTEAFF	TGTGCCAGCAGCTTGGTACTCAGCACTGAAGCTTTCTTT
TRBD2	NA	TRBV27	TRBJ2-1	CASSHGTSGSNEQFF	TGTGCCAGCAGTCACGGGACTAGCGGGAGTAATGAGCAGTTCTTC
NA	few	TRBV2	TRBJ2-7	CASSRTGGIYEQYF	TGTGCCAGCAGTAGGACAGGAGGGATCTACGAGCAGTACTTC
TRBD2	few	TRBV6-6	TRBJ2-7	CASSLGSGGYEQYF	TGTGCCAGCAGTTTGGGTAGCGGGGGCTACGAGCAGTACTTC
NA	NA	TRBV20-1	TRBJ2-3	CSAPAGSRADTQYF	TGCAGTGCCCCCGCCGGGAGTAGGGCAGATACGCAGTATTTT
TRBD2	many	TRBV12-3/TRBV12-4	TRBJ2-5	CASSVGLAGTETQYF	TGTGCCAGCAGTGTCGGACTAGCGGGTACAGAGACCCAGTACTTC
TRBD1	NA	TRBV2	TRBJ1-2	CASSVGQGNGYTF	TGTGCCAGCAGCGTCGGACAGGGGAATGGCTACACCTTC
TRBD1	NA	TRBV19	TRBJ1-5	CASSQKPGQGFNQPQHF	TGTGCCAGTAGCCAGAAACCGGGACAGGGGTTCAATCAGCCCCAGCATTTT
TRBD2	many	TRBV4-1	TRBJ2-2	CASSQGTSGRTTGELFF	TGCGCCAGCAGCCAAGGGACTAGCGGGAGGACCACCGGGGAGCTGTTTTTT
NA	many	TRBV19	TRBJ1-2	CASSKGQSSGYTF	TGTGCCAGTAGTAAAGGGCAGTCGAGTGGCTACACCTTC
NA	few	TRBV10-2	TRBJ2-7	CASSWDDYEQYF	TGCGCCAGCAGTTGGGACGACTACGAGCAGTACTTC
NA	many	TRBV2	TRBJ2-7	CASSEAQRSYEQYF	TGTGCCAGCAGTGAGGCGCAGCGTTCCTACGAGCAGTACTTC
NA	few	TRBV7-6	TRBJ1-2	CASSTDGYGYTF	TGTGCCAGCAGTACGGACGGCTATGGCTACACCTTC
TRBD1	few	TRBV27	TRBJ1-3	CASGRQGEGNTIYF	TGTGCCAGCGGACGACAGGGAGAAGGAAACACCATATATTTT